This T cell receptor (beta chain) originates from a study of blood T cells in healthy people across ages. Then a second PCR, running about 6 to 12 cycles, was carried out with a sample-barcoded 5' primer and a J-beta primer mix. TCRdb redid the calling of the 5' RACE reads with MiXCR, one entry per CDR3 protein. This sample yields roughly 790,000 distinct CDR3 sequences, of which about 42% are seen a single time; under 25% belongs to the top ten. V lost 4 bases, J lost 14 bases, and 18 bases lay in between. The V gene's germline CDR1 is LGHDT and CDR2 YNNKEL (reference sequence). The CDR3 has 14 residues. Concerning this clonotype: Its target is not known.

Study-level points and caveats: The study found TCR beta diversity correlated strongly with naive T cell percentage.

The chain carries TRBV3-1 and TRBJ1-6; D possibly corresponds to TRBD1 (6 bases). The receptor comes from a woman in her fifties or sixties in good health. Sequenced material: blood. In DNA form, the CDR3 reads TGTGCCAGCAGCCCGACACAGGTCAGGGGATCCCTCCACTTT. Translating it yields CASSPTQVRGSLHF.